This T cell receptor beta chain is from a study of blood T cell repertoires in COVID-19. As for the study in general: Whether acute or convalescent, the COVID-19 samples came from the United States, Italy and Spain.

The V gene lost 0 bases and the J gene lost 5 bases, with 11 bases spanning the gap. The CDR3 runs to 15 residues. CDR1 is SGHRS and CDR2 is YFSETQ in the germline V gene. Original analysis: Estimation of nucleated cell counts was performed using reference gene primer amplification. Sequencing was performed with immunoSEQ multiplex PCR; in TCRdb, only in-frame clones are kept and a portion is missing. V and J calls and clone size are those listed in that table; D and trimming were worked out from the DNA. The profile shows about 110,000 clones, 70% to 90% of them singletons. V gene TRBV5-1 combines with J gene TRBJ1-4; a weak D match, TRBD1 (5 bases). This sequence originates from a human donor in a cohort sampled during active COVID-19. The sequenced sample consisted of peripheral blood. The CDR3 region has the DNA TGCGCCAGCAGCTTGGCAGACAGCCCAAATGAAAAACTGTTTTTT. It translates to CASSLADSPNEKLFF.